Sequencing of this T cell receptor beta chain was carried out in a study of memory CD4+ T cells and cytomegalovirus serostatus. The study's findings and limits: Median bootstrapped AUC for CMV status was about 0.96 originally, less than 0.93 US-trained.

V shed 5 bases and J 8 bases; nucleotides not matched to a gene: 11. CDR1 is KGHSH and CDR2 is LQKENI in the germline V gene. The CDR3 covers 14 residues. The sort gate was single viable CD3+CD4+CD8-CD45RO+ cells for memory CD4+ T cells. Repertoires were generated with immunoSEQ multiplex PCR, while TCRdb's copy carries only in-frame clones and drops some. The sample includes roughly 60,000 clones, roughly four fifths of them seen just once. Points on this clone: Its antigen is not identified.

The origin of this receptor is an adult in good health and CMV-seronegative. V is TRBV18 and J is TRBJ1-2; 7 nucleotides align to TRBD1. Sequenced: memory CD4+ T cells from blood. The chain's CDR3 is CASSEYERGRGYTF. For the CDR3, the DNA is TGTGCCAGCTCAGAATATGAGAGGGGGCGCGGCTACACCTTC.